This is a list of T cell receptor beta chains from one sample in a study of T cells in Graves' hyperthyroidism and ophthalmopathy. MiXCR, run by TCRdb on the multiplex PCR reads, gives a single entry per CDR3 protein. The sample lists 500,000 or so distinct CDR3 sequences, about 16% seen once, with less than 30% in the top ten. Input material: blood. These receptors all stem from a young woman with Graves' ophthalmopathy. Each CDR3 is given with its conserved first and last residue. D genes are given only for firm matches. Not all rows give a size; the values are once, few, many and, for expanded clones, a class.

TGTGCCAGCAGTTTACACCCCCCGCCTAGCGGGATCCCAGATACGCAGTATTTT	CASSLHPPPSGIPDTQYF	TRBJ2-3	TRBV28	many	TRBD2
TGTGCCATCAGTGAACGCACGGGGCAGGCTCAGTCCTACGAGCAGTACTTC	CAISERTGQAQSYEQYF	TRBJ2-7	TRBV10-3	few	NA
TGTGCCAGCAGCTTTGGGCGGGACAGGGGGCTTAATGAGCAGTTCTTC	CASSFGRDRGLNEQFF	TRBJ2-1	TRBV7-3	many	TRBD1
TGTGCCAGCAGCTCCCTAGCGGGAGGGAGCGAGCAGTACTTC	CASSSLAGGSEQYF	TRBJ2-7	TRBV9	few	TRBD2
TGTGCCAGCAGTTTAGCCGGGGGCCTCGGCACCGGGGAGCTGTTTTTT	CASSLAGGLGTGELFF	TRBJ2-2	TRBV12-3/TRBV12-4	NA	NA
TGTGCCAGCAGTTGGTCGGCAACTAATGAAAAACTGTTTTTT	CASSWSATNEKLFF	TRBJ1-4	TRBV6-5	NA	NA
TGCAGCGTTGAAACAGGGGGCTTTGAAGCTTTCTTT	CSVETGGFEAFF	TRBJ1-1	TRBV29-1	NA	TRBD1
TGCAGTGCTAGAGATCAAGCGGGAGGGCCAGGCAATGAGCAGTTCTTC	CSARDQAGGPGNEQFF	TRBJ2-1	TRBV20-1	many	TRBD2
TGTGCCAGCAGCCAAGAAGCGGGAGGATTCGGGGAGCAGTTCTTC	CASSQEAGGFGEQFF	TRBJ2-1	TRBV14	many	TRBD2
TGCAGTGCTAACCGACAGTCACTCCTAGCCAAAAACATTCAGTACTTC	CSANRQSLLAKNIQYF	TRBJ2-4	TRBV20-1	many	NA
TGTGCCAGCTCACCGAGTTTGCAGGGCCCAGAGACCCAGTACTTC	CASSPSLQGPETQYF	TRBJ2-5	TRBV18	many	NA
TGTGCCATCAGTAAGGAGAGCAATCAGCCCCAGCATTTT	CAISKESNQPQHF	TRBJ1-5	TRBV10-3	many	NA
TGTGCCTGGAGCGAAGACCGAGTAGCGGATGAGCAGTTCTTC	CAWSEDRVADEQFF	TRBJ2-1	TRBV30	NA	NA
TGTGCCAGCAGCTCAGGACGGGAGTCGAACACCGGGGAGCTGTTTTTT	CASSSGRESNTGELFF	TRBJ2-2	TRBV7-3	few	NA
TGTGCCAGCGGGTACAGAGGTAATCAGCCCCAGCATTTT	CASGYRGNQPQHF	TRBJ1-5	TRBV12-3/TRBV12-4	many	NA
TGTGCCAGCAGCACACAGGGTCCAGATACGCAGTATTTT	CASSTQGPDTQYF	TRBJ2-3	TRBV7-2	many	NA
TGTGCCAGCAGCGGGGGAGCAGGGTCTCAGCCCCAGCATTTT	CASSGGAGSQPQHF	TRBJ1-5	TRBV12-3/TRBV12-4	many	NA
TGTGCCAGCAGTCCCGAGTTAGCCAAAAACATTCAGTACTTC	CASSPELAKNIQYF	TRBJ2-4	TRBV6-2/TRBV6-3	NA	NA
TGCAGTGCTCTCCGGGACTTCAGCTCCTACAATGAGCAGTTCTTC	CSALRDFSSYNEQFF	TRBJ2-1	TRBV20-1	many	NA
TGCAGTGCTTCGGGACTAGCGGGAGGGCCAGTTGAGACCCAGTACTTC	CSASGLAGGPVETQYF	TRBJ2-5	TRBV20-1	NA	TRBD2
TGTGCCAGCAGCTTCCCGGTGAATGAGCAGTTCTTC	CASSFPVNEQFF	TRBJ2-1	TRBV13	NA	NA
TGCGCCAGCAGCCAGCGCGGAGGCGGGGCGTACAATGAGCAGTTCTTC	CASSQRGGGAYNEQFF	TRBJ2-1	TRBV4-3	many	NA
TGTGCCAGCAGTTTAGAGGGGCGCGAGCAGTACTTC	CASSLEGREQYF	TRBJ2-7	TRBV28	many	NA
TGTGCCAGCTCATCCGTTAGCGGGAGAGGAGTGGGGACCCAGTACTTC	CASSSVSGRGVGTQYF	TRBJ2-5	TRBV18	few	TRBD2
TGTGCCAGCAGCTTGGGGAGAGGCACCGGGGAGCTGTTTTTT	CASSLGRGTGELFF	TRBJ2-2	TRBV5-4	many	NA
TGTGCCAGCAGTTTAGCGGGAGGGCATCCCCGCACAGATACGCAGTATTTT	CASSLAGGHPRTDTQYF	TRBJ2-3	TRBV27	NA	TRBD2
TGCAGTGCTAGAGATCTGGGAGAGACCCAGTACTTC	CSARDLGETQYF	TRBJ2-5	TRBV20-1	few	NA
TGTGCCATCGGGGGGCAGAGACCGACCGGGGAGCTGTTTTTT	CAIGGQRPTGELFF	TRBJ2-2	TRBV10-3	NA	NA
TGTGCCACCCGAAGTTCCGGGGCCAACGTCCTGACTTTC	CATRSSGANVLTF	TRBJ2-6	TRBV18	many	NA
TGTGCCAGCAGCTCAGGGACTTACTCCTACAATGAGCAGTTCTTC	CASSSGTYSYNEQFF	TRBJ2-1	TRBV7-6	many	NA
TGCGCCAGCAGCTTTCAGGGCAGGGGAGACACTGAAGCTTTCTTT	CASSFQGRGDTEAFF	TRBJ1-1	TRBV5-1	many	NA
TGTGCCAGCCGCAGGGACCCAAACACTGAAGCTTTCTTT	CASRRDPNTEAFF	TRBJ1-1	TRBV27	many	NA
TGTGCCACCAGCAGCGAAAAACTTGGCTACACCTTC	CATSSEKLGYTF	TRBJ1-2	TRBV15	NA	NA
TGTGCCAGCAGCCGTCGCAGGGATCCCCAAGAGACCCAGTACTTC	CASSRRRDPQETQYF	TRBJ2-5	TRBV7-6	NA	NA
TGTGCCAGCAGACATCCGTCTGATAGTATGTCTCCAGATACGCAGTATTTT	CASRHPSDSMSPDTQYF	TRBJ2-3	TRBV6-1	many	NA
TGTGCCAGCAGTCCAGGGCTGAACACCGGGGAGCTGTTTTTT	CASSPGLNTGELFF	TRBJ2-2	TRBV5-6	many	NA
TGTGCCAGTTCCGGGATGAGCACCGGGGAGCTGTTTTTT	CASSGMSTGELFF	TRBJ2-2	TRBV19	few	NA
TGTGCCAGCACCGACTTAGACAGGCCGTATGGCTACACCTTC	CASTDLDRPYGYTF	TRBJ1-2	TRBV11-1	many	NA
TGTGCCAGCACGCTTCTAGCGGGAGGGGCCAATGAGCAGTTCTTC	CASTLLAGGANEQFF	TRBJ2-1	TRBV28	many	TRBD2
TGCAGTGCTACCGAAGACAGGGTGGATGAAGCTTTCTTT	CSATEDRVDEAFF	TRBJ1-1	TRBV20-1	many	TRBD1
TGTGCCAGCAGCTTTTCTCAGGGTACGTCCTACAATGAGCAGTTCTTC	CASSFSQGTSYNEQFF	TRBJ2-1	TRBV5-6	NA	NA
TGCGCCAGCAGCTTCACTAGCGGGCAAAGGGAGACCCAGTACTTC	CASSFTSGQRETQYF	TRBJ2-5	TRBV5-1	few	TRBD2
TGTGCCAGCAGTTTATGGGAGGGGTGGTACGGGCAGTACTTC	CASSLWEGWYGQYF	TRBJ2-7	TRBV27	NA	TRBD2
TGTGCCAGCAGCCGTAGCAACTACAATGAGCAGTTCTTC	CASSRSNYNEQFF	TRBJ2-1	TRBV4-2	few	NA
TGCGCCAGCAGCCAAGATGTCCTAGCGGGAGGAGAGAGCGGGGAGCTGTTTTTT	CASSQDVLAGGESGELFF	TRBJ2-2	TRBV4-3	NA	TRBD2
TGTGCCAGCCACTACCGACAGGGCGGCTCCTACGAGCAGTACTTC	CASHYRQGGSYEQYF	TRBJ2-7	TRBV5-4	few	TRBD1
TGTGCCAGCAGCTTTACGGACTCACCCGGACACGAGCAGTACTTC	CASSFTDSPGHEQYF	TRBJ2-7	TRBV11-2	NA	NA
TGTGCCAGCAGCTTAGCGTTACGGGAGAACACCGGGGAGCTGTTTTTT	CASSLALRENTGELFF	TRBJ2-2	TRBV7-9	NA	NA
TGTGCCAGCAGCTTGGGGTATAGGGGGTTCTACGAGCAGTACTTC	CASSLGYRGFYEQYF	TRBJ2-7	TRBV5-4	few	NA
TGTGCCAGCGGAGGGGAGTATAATTCACCCCTCCACTTT	CASGGEYNSPLHF	TRBJ1-6	TRBV2	many	NA
TGTGCCAGCCCCGGCAGGCCTATAGCGACCGGGGAGCTGTTTTTT	CASPGRPIATGELFF	TRBJ2-2	TRBV18	NA	NA
TGTGCCAGCCGGGGGGCGGTAGCCAAAAACATTCAGTACTTC	CASRGAVAKNIQYF	TRBJ2-4	TRBV6-1	NA	NA
TGCGCCAGCAGCCGAGCGCACGGGGGGCCGAACACTGAAGCTTTCTTT	CASSRAHGGPNTEAFF	TRBJ1-1	TRBV4-1	few	NA
TGTGCCAGCAGTTACGGACTAGCTCCCCCCTACAATGAGCAGTTCTTC	CASSYGLAPPYNEQFF	TRBJ2-1	TRBV6-2/TRBV6-3	NA	TRBD2
TGCAGTGCCACGGACGGGAGAACTAGCGGGTCCCTCACAGATACGCAGTATTTT	CSATDGRTSGSLTDTQYF	TRBJ2-3	TRBV20-1	NA	TRBD2
TGTGCCAGCAGCCTCGGACTAGCGGGTCGCACCGGGGAGCTGTTTTTT	CASSLGLAGRTGELFF	TRBJ2-2	TRBV5-6	NA	TRBD2
TGCAGCGTTGAGGTACGGGGCTACGAGCAGTACTTC	CSVEVRGYEQYF	TRBJ2-7	TRBV29-1	few	NA
TGTGCCAGCAGCTTGTTGACAGGGGGAGGTCTCGGCTACGAGCAGTACTTC	CASSLLTGGGLGYEQYF	TRBJ2-7	TRBV7-9	many	TRBD1